A selection of T cell receptor beta chains follows, all from one sample in a study of quantifying T cell responses using KT2 cells. TCRdb independently ran MiXCR on the UMI-ligation and nested PCR reads; one entry per CDR3 protein. This sample has over 55,000 distinct CDR3 sequences; 9% to 15% occur once, and the top ten carry roughly 9.9%. The sample comprised PBMCs spiked with cells of the T cell clone KT2. The receptor source for this set is a human donor. The CDR3 runs from the conserved cysteine through the conserved F or W. D genes are given only for firm matches. Rows may omit the clone size; those that give it use once, few, many or a size class.

- TRBJ2-1 TRBV15 TRBD2 TGTGCCACCAGCAGAGACGCTAGCGGATCCAATGAGCAGTTCTTC CATSRDASGSNEQFF
many TRBJ2-3 TRBV2 TRBD1 TGTGCCAGCAGAGGGGACAGGGGAACAGATACGCAGTATTTT CASRGDRGTDTQYF
few TRBJ2-3 TRBV13 TRBD1 TGTGCCAGCAGCTCCCCAACGACAGGGGCCCACACAGATACGCAGTATTTT CASSSPTTGAHTDTQYF
few TRBJ2-3 TRBV12-3/TRBV12-4 - TGTGCCAGCAGCCTTACCGGCAGGCTAAGCACAGATACGCAGTATTTT CASSLTGRLSTDTQYF
few TRBJ2-7 TRBV10-3 - TGTGCCATCAGTGAGTCGGCGGGACAGCCCTACGAGCAGTACTTC CAISESAGQPYEQYF
- TRBJ2-3 TRBV11-2 - TGTGCCAGCAGCCAGTACTTAGTTGGGGATACGCAGTATTTT CASSQYLVGDTQYF
- TRBJ1-2 TRBV7-3 - TGTGCCAGCAGCTTAGGGGGGCACTATGGCTACACCTTC CASSLGGHYGYTF
few TRBJ1-4 TRBV20-1 TRBD1 TGCAGCGGTGGACAGGGTGGTGAAAAACTGTTTTTT CSGGQGGEKLFF
few TRBJ2-7 TRBV29-1 - TGCAGCGTTGAAGACGGGCAGGGTCCCTACGAGCAGTACTTC CSVEDGQGPYEQYF
- TRBJ2-2 TRBV5-1 - TGCGCCAGCAGCTTGGCTCCCATCATCATCGGGGAGCTGTTTTTT CASSLAPIIIGELFF
- TRBJ2-5 TRBV10-3 - TGTGCCATCGGTCTTCGGGGCCCGGTTGGGGAGACCCAGTACTTC CAIGLRGPVGETQYF
- TRBJ2-7 TRBV10-3 - TGTGCCATCAGTGACCCCCCAGTCTCCTACGAGCAGTACTTC CAISDPPVSYEQYF
few TRBJ1-1 TRBV12-3/TRBV12-4 - TGTGCCAGCAGTTTTCAGGGCCTGTCCACTGAAGCTTTCTTT CASSFQGLSTEAFF
few TRBJ2-3 TRBV5-1 - TGCGCCAGCAGTCTGGACAGTACCCACACAGATACGCAGTATTTT CASSLDSTHTDTQYF
- TRBJ2-7 TRBV2 - TGTGCCAGCAGTAATTGGCGGGGGCCCTACGAGCAGTACTTC CASSNWRGPYEQYF
many TRBJ1-4 TRBV11-2 TRBD1 TGTGCCAGCAGCTGGACAGGGGTAGCTAATGAAAAACTGTTTTTT CASSWTGVANEKLFF
- TRBJ1-2 TRBV4-1 TRBD1 TGTGCCAGCAGCCTTCTCCTTGTCACAGGGGGCGCAGTCTATGGCTACACCTTC CASSLLLVTGGAVYGYTF
- TRBJ2-1 TRBV12-3/TRBV12-4 TRBD2 TGTGCCAGCAGTTTTAGGCCCCTGGGCGGGGGGTACAATGAGCAGTTCTTC CASSFRPLGGGYNEQFF
few TRBJ1-6 TRBV9 TRBD1 TGTGCCAGCAGCGGGGGACAGTTGAGTAATTCACCCCTCCACTTT CASSGGQLSNSPLHF
few TRBJ1-2 TRBV7-2 - TGTGCCAGCAGCTTAGCAATCGGACAGATCTATGGCTACACCTTC CASSLAIGQIYGYTF
- TRBJ1-2 TRBV28 - TGTGCCAGCAGTCTTCCCGGACAGACCCGTACTTATGGCTACACCTTC CASSLPGQTRTYGYTF
- TRBJ2-7 TRBV5-4 - TGTGCCAGCAGCTTGTTAGGCACTGGCAACTACGAGCAGTACTTC CASSLLGTGNYEQYF
- TRBJ2-3 TRBV15 - TGTGCCACCAGCAGAGATAAGGGCACAGATACGCAGTATTTT CATSRDKGTDTQYF
many TRBJ1-5 TRBV12-3/TRBV12-4 TRBD1 TGTGCCAGCAGTTTTTATGGACAGGGCCTAAATCAGCCCCAGCATTTT CASSFYGQGLNQPQHF
- TRBJ2-3 TRBV6-6 TRBD2 TGTGCCAGCAGCCCCCTAGCGGGGAGCACAGATACGCAGTATTTT CASSPLAGSTDTQYF
- TRBJ2-4 TRBV6-5 - TGTGCCAGCAGTTACTCGTTAGAGGGCAAAAACATTCAGTACTTC CASSYSLEGKNIQYF
few TRBJ2-5 TRBV29-1 TRBD1 TGCAGCGTTCGGACAGGGGCGTCGGAGACCCAGTACTTC CSVRTGASETQYF
many TRBJ2-3 TRBV5-1 TRBD2 TGCGCCAGCAGCTTGGGGCCTAGCGGGAGCACAGATACGCAGTATTTT CASSLGPSGSTDTQYF
- TRBJ2-3 TRBV29-1 - TGCAGCGTTGGAGATACGCAGTATTTT CSVGDTQYF
- TRBJ1-5 TRBV7-8 - TGTGCCAGCAGCTTAGGGCCCCTCGGGGAGCGGCAGCCCCAGCATTTT CASSLGPLGERQPQHF
few TRBJ2-1 TRBV12-3/TRBV12-4 - TGTGCCAGCAGTCCGCGTGGCGGGGAGGTCGTAAATGAGCAGTTCTTC CASSPRGGEVVNEQFF
- TRBJ1-1 TRBV18 - TGTGCCAGCTCACCACCGTCGTGGGCGAAGACTGAAGCTTTCTTT CASSPPSWAKTEAFF
- TRBJ1-2 TRBV29-1 - TGCAGCGTTGAAAACGGGGAAACGTACTATGGCTACACCTTC CSVENGETYYGYTF
few TRBJ2-3 TRBV24-1 TRBD1 TGTGCCACCAGTGATTCCTTGACAGGGGGTCGCACAGATACGCAGTATTTT CATSDSLTGGRTDTQYF
medium-sized TRBJ1-1 TRBV29-1 - TGCAGCGTTGAATCTTCCAGGAACGGTGAAGCTTTCTTT CSVESSRNGEAFF
few TRBJ2-2 TRBV4-2 - TGTGCCAGCAGCCAAGAAGGCGGGGCAGGGGCTTGGATCGGGGAGCTGTTTTTT CASSQEGGAGAWIGELFF
many TRBJ2-3 TRBV7-2 - TGTGCCAGCAGGCACCGAGGGGGGCCCACAGATACGCAGTATTTT CASRHRGGPTDTQYF
- TRBJ2-5 TRBV12-3/TRBV12-4 TRBD2 TGTGCCAGCAGTTTAGGAGCGGGAGAGGTGGAGACCCAGTACTTC CASSLGAGEVETQYF
many TRBJ2-1 TRBV6-2/TRBV6-3 TRBD2 TGTGCCAGCAGTAATAGCGGGAGGGACTACAATGAGCAGTTCTTC CASSNSGRDYNEQFF
- TRBJ2-3 TRBV5-1 - TGCGCCAGCAGCTCGCAGGGGTCAGATACGCAGTATTTT CASSSQGSDTQYF
- TRBJ2-3 TRBV29-1 - TGCAGCGGTCGTGAGGCATGGGAGCCATCGGATACGCAGTATTTT CSGREAWEPSDTQYF
few TRBJ2-1 TRBV20-1 - TGCAGTGGGGGGGGCCAGGTTGGTGACAATGAGCAGTTCTTC CSGGGQVGDNEQFF
- TRBJ2-6 TRBV28 - TGTGCCAGCAGTTCCCCCCCCGAGTCTGGGGCCAACGTCCTGACTTTC CASSSPPESGANVLTF
few TRBJ2-7 TRBV12-3/TRBV12-4 - TGTGCCAGCAGTCTACTAATAGCCGAGCAGTACTTC CASSLLIAEQYF
many TRBJ1-4 TRBV25-1 TRBD1 TGTGCCAGCAGTGATCCTCGGACAGGGGGCACAGCTAATGAAAAACTGTTTTTT CASSDPRTGGTANEKLFF
- TRBJ1-1 TRBV12-3/TRBV12-4 - TGTGCCAGCAACCTGGGCTGGGACACTGAAGCTTTCTTT CASNLGWDTEAFF
many TRBJ2-7 TRBV5-6 - TGTGCCAGCAGCCCAGCACACTCCTACGAGCAGTACTTC CASSPAHSYEQYF
few TRBJ1-1 TRBV5-1 TRBD1 TGCGCCAGCAGCCTCTACGACAGGGGCGCTGAAGCTTTCTTT CASSLYDRGAEAFF
- TRBJ1-6 TRBV5-4 - TGTGCCAGCAGCTTCGGGGGCTCCTATAATTCACCCCTCCACTTT CASSFGGSYNSPLHF
- TRBJ2-1 TRBV4-3 - TGCGCCAGCAGCCAAGACGAAGGGAATGAGCAGTTCTTC CASSQDEGNEQFF
few TRBJ2-3 TRBV12-3/TRBV12-4 - TGTGCCAGCAGTTTGGCTGCAGATACGCAGTATTTT CASSLAADTQYF
- TRBJ1-2 TRBV20-1 - TGCAGTGCTAGAGCCTCCATCCAGGGGAATGTCGATGGCTACACCTTC CSARASIQGNVDGYTF
few TRBJ1-1 TRBV12-5 - TGTGCTAGTGGTTTTGAGGGCGCAGAAGCTTTCTTT CASGFEGAEAFF
many TRBJ1-1 TRBV20-1 - TGCAGTGCTAGTTCGGGGCTAGCGGACACTGAAGCTTTCTTT CSASSGLADTEAFF